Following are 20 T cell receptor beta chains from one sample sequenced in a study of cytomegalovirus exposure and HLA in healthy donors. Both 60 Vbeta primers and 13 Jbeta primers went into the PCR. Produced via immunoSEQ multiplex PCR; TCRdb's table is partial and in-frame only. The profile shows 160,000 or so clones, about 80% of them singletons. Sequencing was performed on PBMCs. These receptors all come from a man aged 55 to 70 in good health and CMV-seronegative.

The CDR3 reads CASSQDQIGGGRISYNEQFF. The CDR3 nucleotides read TGCGCCAGCAGCCAAGATCAGATCGGTGGAGGAAGAATCTCCTACAATGAGCAGTTCTTC. The genes are TRBV4-3 and TRBJ2-1; D possibly corresponds to TRBD2 (5 bases). CDR1 LGHNA and CDR2 YSLEER come from the germline V gene. V was clipped by 0 bases and J by 0 bases, with 21 bases between them. CDR3 length: 20 amino acids.

The CDR3 DNA reads TGCGCCAGCAGCTCAGCAGGGGCTAGTAATGAAAAACTGTTTTTT. Translating it yields CASSSAGASNEKLFF. The chain couples TRBV5-1 to TRBJ1-4, with a tentative D call TRBD1 (6 bases). With 3 bases removed from V and 4 bases from J, the gap between germline ends came to 13 bases. Germline CDR1 SGHRS, CDR2 YFSETQ. The CDR3 totals 15 residues.

The CDR3 region is CASRGGINVEAFF. The CDR3 coding sequence is TGTGCCAGCAGGGGCGGGATCAACGTTGAAGCTTTCTTT. The rearrangement links TRBV6-5 to TRBJ1-1; D is uncertain. The length of the CDR3 is 13 residues. Germline V gene lookup returns CDR1 MNHEY and CDR2 SVGAGI. Trimming left V 6 bases short and J 7 bases short, with 15 bases between.

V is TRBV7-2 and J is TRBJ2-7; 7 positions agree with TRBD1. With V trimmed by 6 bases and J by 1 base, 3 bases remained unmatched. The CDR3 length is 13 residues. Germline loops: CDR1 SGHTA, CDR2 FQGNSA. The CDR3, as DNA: TGTGCCAGCAGAAAGGACAGGTCCTACGAGCAGTACTTC. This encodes CASRKDRSYEQYF. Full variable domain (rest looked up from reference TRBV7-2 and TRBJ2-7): GAGVSQSPSNKVTEKGKDVELRCDPISGHTALYWYRQSLGQGLEFLIYFQGNSAPDKSGLPSDRFSAERTGGSVSTLTIQRTQQEDSAVYLCASRKDRSYEQYFGPGTRLTVT.

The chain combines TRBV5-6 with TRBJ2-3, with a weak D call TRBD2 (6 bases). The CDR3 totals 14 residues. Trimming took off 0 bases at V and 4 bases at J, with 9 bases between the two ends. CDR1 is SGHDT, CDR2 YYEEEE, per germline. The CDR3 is CASSLGLGADTQYF. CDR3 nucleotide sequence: TGTGCCAGCAGCTTGGGACTAGGCGCAGATACGCAGTATTTT.

The CDR3: CASSPYVVAPTGANVLTF. CDR3 coding DNA: TGTGCCAGCAGCCCCTACGTGGTAGCACCTACCGGGGCCAACGTCCTGACTTTC. The chain has TRBV7-8 and TRBJ2-6; D is uncertain. There are 18 residues in the CDR3. Per germline, CDR1 SGHVS and CDR2 FQNEAQ. V was cut by 5 bases and J by 4 bases, with 21 bases left in between.

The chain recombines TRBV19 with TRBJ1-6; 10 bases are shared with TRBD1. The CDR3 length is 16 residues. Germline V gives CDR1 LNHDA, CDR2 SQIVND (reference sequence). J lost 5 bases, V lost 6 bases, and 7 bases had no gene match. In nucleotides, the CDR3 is TGTGCCAGTAGCAAGGGACAGGGGTCGAATAATTCACCCCTCCACTTT. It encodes CASSKGQGSNNSPLHF. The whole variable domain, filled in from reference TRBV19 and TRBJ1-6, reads DGGITQSPKYLFRKEGQNVTLSCEQNLNHDAMYWYRQDPGQGLRLIYYSQIVNDFQKGDIAEGYSVSREKKESFPLTVTSAQKNPTAFYLCASSKGQGSNNSPLHFGNGTRLTVT.

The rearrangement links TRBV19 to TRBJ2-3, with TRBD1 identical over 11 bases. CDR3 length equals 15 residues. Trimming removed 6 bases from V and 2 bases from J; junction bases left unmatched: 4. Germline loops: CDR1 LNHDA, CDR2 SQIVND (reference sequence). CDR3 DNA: TGTGCCAGTAGCGGGACAGGGGGGACCACAGATACGCAGTATTTT. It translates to CASSGTGGTTDTQYF.

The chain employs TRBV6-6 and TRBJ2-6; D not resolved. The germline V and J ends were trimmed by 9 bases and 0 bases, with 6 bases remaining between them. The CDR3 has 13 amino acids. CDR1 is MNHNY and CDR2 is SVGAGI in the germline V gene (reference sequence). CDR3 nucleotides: TGTGCCAGTACAGACTCTGGGGCCAACGTCCTGACTTTC. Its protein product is CASTDSGANVLTF.

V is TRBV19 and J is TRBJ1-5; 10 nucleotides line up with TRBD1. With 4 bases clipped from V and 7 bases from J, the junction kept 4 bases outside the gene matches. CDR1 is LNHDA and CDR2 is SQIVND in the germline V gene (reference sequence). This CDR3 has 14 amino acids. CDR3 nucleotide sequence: TGTGCCAGTAGTAGCCGACAGGGGGCCCAGCCCCAGCATTTT. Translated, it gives CASSSRQGAQPQHF.

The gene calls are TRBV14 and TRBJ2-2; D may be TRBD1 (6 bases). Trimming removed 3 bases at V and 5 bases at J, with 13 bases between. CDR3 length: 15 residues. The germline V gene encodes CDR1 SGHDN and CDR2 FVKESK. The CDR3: CASSHEGGGTGELFF. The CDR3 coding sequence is TGTGCCAGCAGCCATGAAGGGGGTGGTACCGGGGAGCTGTTTTTT.

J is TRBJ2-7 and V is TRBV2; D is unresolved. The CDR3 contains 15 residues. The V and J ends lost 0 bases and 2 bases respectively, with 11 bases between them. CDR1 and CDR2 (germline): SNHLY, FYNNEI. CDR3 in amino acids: CASSEATRAPYEQYF. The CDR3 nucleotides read TGTGCCAGCAGTGAAGCTACACGTGCCCCCTACGAGCAGTACTTC.

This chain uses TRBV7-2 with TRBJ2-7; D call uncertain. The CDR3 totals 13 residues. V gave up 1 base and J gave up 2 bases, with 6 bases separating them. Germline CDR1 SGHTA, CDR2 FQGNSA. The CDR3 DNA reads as TGTGCCAGCAGCTTAGTGACTCCCTACGAGCAGTACTTC. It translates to CASSLVTPYEQYF.

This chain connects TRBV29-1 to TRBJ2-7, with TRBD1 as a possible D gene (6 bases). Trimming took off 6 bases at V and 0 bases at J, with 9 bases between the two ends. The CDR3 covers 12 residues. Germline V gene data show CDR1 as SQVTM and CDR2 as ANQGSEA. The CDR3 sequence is CSVRQVSYEQYF. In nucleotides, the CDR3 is TGCAGCGTCCGACAGGTCTCCTACGAGCAGTACTTC.

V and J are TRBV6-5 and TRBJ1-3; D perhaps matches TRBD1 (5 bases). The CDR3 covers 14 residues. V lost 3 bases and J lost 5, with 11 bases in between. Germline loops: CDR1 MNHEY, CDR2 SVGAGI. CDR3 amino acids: CASSYDSVRNTIYF. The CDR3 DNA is TGTGCCAGCAGTTATGACAGCGTGAGAAACACCATATATTTT.

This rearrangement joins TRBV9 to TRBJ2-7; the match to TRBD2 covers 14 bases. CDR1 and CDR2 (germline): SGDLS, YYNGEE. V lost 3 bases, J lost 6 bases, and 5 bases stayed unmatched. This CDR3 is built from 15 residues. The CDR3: CASSASGLAGVEQYF. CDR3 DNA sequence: TGTGCCAGCAGCGCCTCGGGACTAGCGGGAGTCGAGCAGTACTTC.

The CDR3 DNA sequence: TGTGCCAGCAGTGAACTCGGCGGGGGCGGCCACGAGCAGTACTTC. It yields the protein CASSELGGGGHEQYF. The chain couples TRBV6-1 to TRBJ2-7; possible D gene TRBD2, 7 bases. The CDR3 covers 15 residues. The ends were cut back, 2 bases at V and 5 bases at J, with 16 bases in the middle. The V gene's germline CDR1 is MNHNS and CDR2 SASEGT.

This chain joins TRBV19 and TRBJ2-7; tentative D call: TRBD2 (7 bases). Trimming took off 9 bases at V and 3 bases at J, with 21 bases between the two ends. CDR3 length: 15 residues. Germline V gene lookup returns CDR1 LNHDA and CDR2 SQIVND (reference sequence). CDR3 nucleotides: TGTGCCAGCCACCGGGCGGGGGCCGGCATCTACGAGCAGTACTTC. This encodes CASHRAGAGIYEQYF.

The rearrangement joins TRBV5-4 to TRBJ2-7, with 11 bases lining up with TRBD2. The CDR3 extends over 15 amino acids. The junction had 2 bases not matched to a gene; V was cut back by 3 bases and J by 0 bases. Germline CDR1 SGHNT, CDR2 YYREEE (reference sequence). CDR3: CASSYGTSGSYEQYF. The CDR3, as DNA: TGTGCCAGCAGCTACGGGACTAGCGGCTCCTACGAGCAGTACTTC.

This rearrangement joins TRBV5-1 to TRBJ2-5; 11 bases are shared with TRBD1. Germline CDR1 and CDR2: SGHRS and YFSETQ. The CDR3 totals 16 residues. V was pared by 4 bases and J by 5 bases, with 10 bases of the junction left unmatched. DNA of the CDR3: TGCGCCAGCAGCAAGACGGCCGGGACAGGGGGTGAGACCCAGTACTTC. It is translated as CASSKTAGTGGETQYF.